These 18 T cell receptor beta chains share one sample of origin, sequenced in a study of vaccination and CD4 T cells after COVID-19. The treatment denotes: roughly ten-day PBMC culture with coronavirus spike peptide pools or control peptides (ViraFEST assay). An Oncomine TCR Beta short-read assay was used to sequence the DNA from cultured CD4+ T cells. MiXCR, applied by TCRdb to the PCR reads, yields one record per CDR3 protein. Of fewer than 20,000 distinct CDR3 sequences listed, under 75% are singletons. Antigen specificity for these receptors is unknown. Material for sequencing was CD4+ T cells from blood, cultured in vitro. The receptors here all came from a human donor who had recovered from COVID-19.

The sample holds a few counts of this clonotype. In DNA form, the CDR3 reads TGTGCCACCAGTGGAGGACACCTTAACTATGGCTACACCTTC. Its protein is CATSGGHLNYGYTF. The chain is built from TRBV24-1 and TRBJ1-2; a weak D match, TRBD1 (5 bases). V was shortened by 5 bases and J by 1 base, with 10 bases between the two germline ends. The CDR3 length is 14 residues. Germline V lookup: CDR1 KGHDR, CDR2 SFDVKD.

The chain has TRBV7-3 and TRBJ2-7; D is undetermined. This CDR3 is 15 amino acids long. The V end lost 1 base, the J end lost 0 bases, and 10 bases lay between the germline ends. CDR1 SGHTA and CDR2 FQGTGA come from the germline V gene. CDR3 region: CASSLNHGYSYEQYF. CDR3 sequence (DNA): TGTGCCAGCAGCTTAAATCACGGTTACTCCTACGAGCAGTACTTC. The full variable domain, rest sourced from reference TRBV7-3 and TRBJ2-7, is GAGVSQTPSNKVTEKGKYVELRCDPISGHTALYWYRQSLGQGPEFLIYFQGTGAADDSGLPNDRFFAVRPEGSVSTLKIQRTERGDSAVYLCASSLNHGYSYEQYFGPGTRLTVT.

The V call is TRBV7-3, the J call TRBJ2-3; D gene unclear. Trimming cost V 4 bases and J 3 bases, with 11 bases left between them. Germline CDR1 is SGHTA and CDR2 is FQGTGA. This CDR3 has 14 amino acids. CDR3: CASSSNPTTDTQYF. CDR3 DNA sequence: TGTGCCAGCAGCTCGAACCCGACAACAGATACGCAGTATTTT.

The V and J genes are TRBV27 and TRBJ1-6, with D possibly TRBD1 on 5 matching bases. CDR3 length equals 17 residues. The germline gives CDR1 MNHEY, CDR2 SMNVEV (reference sequence). The V and J ends lost 5 bases and 0 bases respectively, with 14 bases between them. CDR3 bases: TGTGCCAGCAGTCCGAACCGGGGCAGCTCCTATAATTCACCCCTCCACTTT. It encodes CASSPNRGSSYNSPLHF.

This chain uses TRBV20-1 with TRBJ1-6; 8 bases match TRBD1. CDR1 and CDR2 (germline): DFQATT, SNEGSKA (reference sequence). CDR3 length equals 14 residues. The CDR3, as DNA: TGCAGCCCTACACAGGGGGTAGGGAATTCACCCCTCCACTTT. Protein product: CSPTQGVGNSPLHF.

The J gene is TRBJ2-5, the V gene TRBV6-1; 10 bases are shared with TRBD2. Per the germline V gene, CDR1 is MNHNS and CDR2 is SASEGT. Trimming cost V 7 bases and J 7 bases; bases outside gene matches: 18. The CDR3 loop spans 17 amino acids. The CDR3 sequence is CASTPGLAGAGGRTQYF. The CDR3 DNA follows: TGTGCCAGCACCCCGGGGCTAGCGGGAGCTGGAGGGAGGACCCAGTACTTC.

V usage is TRBV2 and J usage is TRBJ2-1; the match to TRBD2 covers 7 bases. This CDR3 is 14 amino acids long. The germline V gene has CDR1 SNHLY and CDR2 FYNNEI. V lost 6 bases to trimming and J lost 7 bases; unmatched junction nucleotides: 9. CDR3 nucleotide sequence: TGTGCCAGCAGGCTCACCGGGAGGTTAAATGAGCAGTTCTTC. Protein sequence: CASRLTGRLNEQFF.

The CDR3 DNA reads TGTGCCAGCGGACTAGGGCGGTACACCGGGGAGCTGTTTTTT. It encodes CASGLGRYTGELFF. V usage is TRBV12-3 or TRBV12-4 and J usage is TRBJ2-2, with 7 nucleotides matching TRBD2. CDR3 length: 14 amino acids. After removal of 8 bases from V and 3 bases from J, the junction contained 6 bases not matched to a gene.

The chain links TRBV7-9 to TRBJ1-5; D perhaps matches TRBD1 (5 bases). Trimming cost V 0 bases and J 4 bases, with 13 bases left between them. CDR3 size: 16 residues. Germline V gene lookup returns CDR1 SEHNR and CDR2 FQNEAQ (reference sequence). CDR3 in DNA: TGTGCCAGCAGCTTAGCCGAGGGGTTGAGGAATCAGCCCCAGCATTTT. Its translation: CASSLAEGLRNQPQHF.

The chain recombines TRBV7-2 with TRBJ1-3, with D perhaps TRBD1 (6 bases). Germline V lookup: CDR1 SGHTA, CDR2 FQGNSA. The germline V and J ends were trimmed by 5 bases and 7 bases, with 21 bases remaining between them. The CDR3 runs to 16 residues. CDR3: CASSPQTGTRSNTIYF. CDR3 DNA: TGTGCCAGCAGCCCACAAACAGGGACCCGTTCTAACACCATATATTTT.

The genes are TRBV10-3 and TRBJ2-5, with 8 bases that match TRBD1. This CDR3 is 15 amino acids long. Per germline, CDR1 ENHRY and CDR2 SYGVKD. The ends lost 4 bases at V and 5 bases at J; junction bases unmatched: 9. CDR3 sequence (DNA): TGTGCCATCAGTGGGAGACAGGGGCTAGAGGAGACCCAGTACTTC. The encoded protein is CAISGRQGLEETQYF.

The rearrangement uses TRBV7-2 and TRBJ2-2; no clear D. V dropped 6 bases and J dropped 2 bases, with 13 bases sitting between them. From germline, CDR1 is SGHTA and CDR2 FQGNSA. This CDR3 spans 15 amino acids. This CDR3 reads CASRPPSRNTGELFF. The CDR3 bases are TGTGCCAGCAGGCCCCCCAGCCGAAACACCGGGGAGCTGTTTTTT. Looking up the rest from reference TRBV7-2 and TRBJ2-2 gives the full variable domain: GAGVSQSPSNKVTEKGKDVELRCDPISGHTALYWYRQSLGQGLEFLIYFQGNSAPDKSGLPSDRFSAERTGGSVSTLTIQRTQQEDSAVYLCASRPPSRNTGELFFGEGSRLTVL.

The chain has TRBV20-1 and TRBJ2-3, with 11 positions matching TRBD2. Germline V lookup: CDR1 DFQATT, CDR2 SNEGSKA (reference sequence). V gave up 0 bases and J gave up 4 bases; unmatched junction bases: 3. This CDR3 has 15 amino acids. This chain's CDR3 is CSARDLAGGSDTQYF. The CDR3, as DNA: TGCAGTGCTAGAGATCTAGCGGGAGGATCAGATACGCAGTATTTT.

V is TRBV24-1 and J is TRBJ2-5; tentative D call: TRBD1 (5 bases). The germline CDR1 and CDR2 sequences are KGHDR and SFDVKD. V lost 3 bases and J 1 base, leaving 14 bases between the germline ends. This CDR3 is 16 amino acids long. This CDR3 reads CATSDLGVGRQETQYF. The DNA of the CDR3 is TGTGCCACCAGTGATCTAGGGGTCGGACGCCAAGAGACCCAGTACTTC.

The CDR3 reads CASSPPLGTSYYEQYF. The CDR3 bases are TGTGCCAGCAGCCCACCTTTGGGGACTAGTTATTACGAGCAGTACTTC. This rearrangement joins TRBV7-9 to TRBJ2-7; 8 bases match TRBD2. V lost 5 bases to trimming and J lost 4 bases; unmatched junction nucleotides: 13. The CDR3 spans 16 residues. Germline V gives CDR1 SEHNR, CDR2 FQNEAQ (reference sequence).

The chain has TRBV30 and TRBJ1-2; D call uncertain. Germline CDR1 GTSNPN, CDR2 SVGIG (reference sequence). V lost 0 bases and J lost 8, with 13 bases in between. The CDR3 sequence is 13 residues long. The CDR3 spells CAWSVVGAAGYTF. CDR3 DNA: TGTGCCTGGAGTGTAGTAGGTGCCGCAGGCTACACCTTC.

This clonotype appeared once. The V gene is TRBV30, the J gene TRBJ2-7; 8 bases agree with TRBD2. This CDR3 comprises 14 residues. Germline V gene lookup returns CDR1 GTSNPN and CDR2 SVGIG (reference sequence). V gave up 5 bases and J gave up 0 bases; unmatched junction bases: 6. The CDR3 spells CAWARGGPSYEQYF. The CDR3, as DNA: TGTGCCTGGGCCCGGGGGGGCCCCTCCTACGAGCAGTACTTC.

This chain connects TRBV7-3 to TRBJ2-2; the D gene is possibly TRBD1 (6 bases). Germline V gives CDR1 SGHTA, CDR2 FQGTGA. The CDR3 is 15 amino acids. V shed 3 bases and J shed 5 bases, with 13 bases lying between them. The CDR3 DNA is TGTGCCAGCAGCTTCCAGGGACACTCGACCGGGGAGCTGTTTTTT. It specifies CASSFQGHSTGELFF.